This T cell receptor (beta chain) was identified during a study of T cells in Graves' hyperthyroidism and ophthalmopathy. Study outcomes and limitations: Among clonotypes expanded in thyroid above 0.001, most were also found in blood.

Researchers took RNA transcripts and amplified the TCR beta CDR3 regions from them. Carried out on the TCR CDR3, a first-round RT-PCR used the HTBI primer set. TCRdb analysed the multiplex PCR reads with MiXCR anew, one entry per CDR3 protein. The sample lists about 200,000 distinct CDR3 sequences; about 15% were seen once. This clonotype has a count of ten or more. The antigen remains unidentified. The CDR3 covers 14 residues. Trimming removed 5 bases from V and 4 bases from J; junction bases left unmatched: 6. Germline-derived CDR1 and CDR2 are KGHSH and LQKENI. Source material: blood. The clonotype comes from a man over 45 with Graves' hyperthyroidism. The chain carries TRBV18 and TRBJ1-2; TRBD1 agrees at 8 bases. CDR3 DNA sequence: TGTGCCAGCTCAGCGGACAGGGACAGCTATGGCTACACCTTC. It is translated as CASSADRDSYGYTF.